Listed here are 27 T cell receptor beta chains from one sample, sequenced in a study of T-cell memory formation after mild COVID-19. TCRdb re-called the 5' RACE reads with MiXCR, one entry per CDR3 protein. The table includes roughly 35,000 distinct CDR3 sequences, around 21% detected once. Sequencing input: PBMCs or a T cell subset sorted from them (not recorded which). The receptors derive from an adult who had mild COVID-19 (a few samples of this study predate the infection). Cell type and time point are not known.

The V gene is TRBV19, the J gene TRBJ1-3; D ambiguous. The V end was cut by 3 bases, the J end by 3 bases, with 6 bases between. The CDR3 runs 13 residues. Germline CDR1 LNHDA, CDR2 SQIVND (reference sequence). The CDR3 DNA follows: TGTGCCAGTAGTATGGACGATGGAAACACCATATATTTT. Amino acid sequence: CASSMDDGNTIYF.

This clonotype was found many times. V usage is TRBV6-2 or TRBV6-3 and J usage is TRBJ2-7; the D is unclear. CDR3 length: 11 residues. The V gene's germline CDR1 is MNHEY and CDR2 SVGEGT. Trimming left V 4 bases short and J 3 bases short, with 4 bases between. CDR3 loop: CASSWGYEQYF. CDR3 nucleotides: TGTGCCAGCAGTTGGGGCTACGAGCAGTACTTC.

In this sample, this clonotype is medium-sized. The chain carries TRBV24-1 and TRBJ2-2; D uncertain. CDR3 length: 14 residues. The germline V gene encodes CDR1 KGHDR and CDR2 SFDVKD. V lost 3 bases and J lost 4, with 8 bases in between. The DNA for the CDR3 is TGTGCCACCAGTGATGCCTTGTTCACCGGGGAGCTGTTTTTT. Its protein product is CATSDALFTGELFF.

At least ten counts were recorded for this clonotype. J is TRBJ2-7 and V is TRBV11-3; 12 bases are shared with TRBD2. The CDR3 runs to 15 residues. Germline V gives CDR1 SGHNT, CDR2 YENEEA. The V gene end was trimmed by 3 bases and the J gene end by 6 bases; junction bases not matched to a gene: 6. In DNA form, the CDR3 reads TGTGCCAGCAGCTTGACTAGCGGGAGTCCTGGCGAGCAGTACTTC. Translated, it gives CASSLTSGSPGEQYF.

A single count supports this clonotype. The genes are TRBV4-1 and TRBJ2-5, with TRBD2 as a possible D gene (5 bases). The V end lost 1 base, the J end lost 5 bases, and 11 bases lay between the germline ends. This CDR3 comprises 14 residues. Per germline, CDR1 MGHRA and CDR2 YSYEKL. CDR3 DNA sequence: TGCGCCAGCAGCCAAGTGTACGGGATGGAGACCCAGTACTTC. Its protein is CASSQVYGMETQYF.

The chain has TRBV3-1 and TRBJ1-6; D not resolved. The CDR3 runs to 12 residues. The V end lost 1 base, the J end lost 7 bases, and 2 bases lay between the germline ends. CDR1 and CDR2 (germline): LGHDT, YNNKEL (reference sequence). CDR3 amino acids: CASSQGNSPLHF. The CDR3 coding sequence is TGTGCCAGCAGCCAAGGGAATTCACCCCTCCACTTT.

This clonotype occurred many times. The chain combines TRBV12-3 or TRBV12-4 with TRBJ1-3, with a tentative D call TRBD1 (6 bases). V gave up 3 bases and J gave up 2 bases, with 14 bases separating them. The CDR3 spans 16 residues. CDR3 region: CASSFYGGRAGNTIYF. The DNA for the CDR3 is TGTGCCAGCAGTTTCTACGGGGGGCGGGCTGGAAACACCATATATTTT.

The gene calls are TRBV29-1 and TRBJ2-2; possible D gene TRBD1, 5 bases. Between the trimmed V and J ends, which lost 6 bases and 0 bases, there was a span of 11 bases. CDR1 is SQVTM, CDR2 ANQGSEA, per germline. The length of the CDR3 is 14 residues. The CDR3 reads CSVAPGTNTGELFF. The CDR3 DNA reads TGCAGCGTCGCCCCAGGGACGAACACCGGGGAGCTGTTTTTT.

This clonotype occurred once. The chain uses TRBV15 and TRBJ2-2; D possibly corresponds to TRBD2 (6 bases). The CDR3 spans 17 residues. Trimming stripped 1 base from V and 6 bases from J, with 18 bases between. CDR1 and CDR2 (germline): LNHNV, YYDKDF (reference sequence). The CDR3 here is CATSRGLRGLPPGELFF. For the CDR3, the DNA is TGTGCCACCAGCAGAGGGTTAAGGGGACTCCCTCCCGGGGAGCTGTTTTTT.

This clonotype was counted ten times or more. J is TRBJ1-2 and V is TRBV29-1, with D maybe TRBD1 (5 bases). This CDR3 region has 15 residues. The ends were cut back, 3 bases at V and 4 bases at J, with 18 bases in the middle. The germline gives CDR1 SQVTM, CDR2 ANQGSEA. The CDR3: CSVDLTEAGFYGYTF. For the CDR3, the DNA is TGCAGCGTTGATTTGACAGAGGCTGGGTTCTATGGCTACACCTTC.

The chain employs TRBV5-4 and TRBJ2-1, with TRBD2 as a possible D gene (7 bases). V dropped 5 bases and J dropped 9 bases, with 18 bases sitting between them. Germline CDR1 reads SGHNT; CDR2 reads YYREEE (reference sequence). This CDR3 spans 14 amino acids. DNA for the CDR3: TGTGCCAGCAGTCTGACGGGGGGCGGGGGTGAGCAGTTCTTC. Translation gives CASSLTGGGGEQFF.

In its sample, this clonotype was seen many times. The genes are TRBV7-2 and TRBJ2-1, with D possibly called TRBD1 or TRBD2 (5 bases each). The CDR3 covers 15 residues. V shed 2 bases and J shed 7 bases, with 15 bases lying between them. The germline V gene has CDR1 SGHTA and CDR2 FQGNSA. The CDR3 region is CASSLSGRQSNEQFF. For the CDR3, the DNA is TGTGCCAGCAGCTTATCGGGGCGGCAGAGTAATGAGCAGTTCTTC.

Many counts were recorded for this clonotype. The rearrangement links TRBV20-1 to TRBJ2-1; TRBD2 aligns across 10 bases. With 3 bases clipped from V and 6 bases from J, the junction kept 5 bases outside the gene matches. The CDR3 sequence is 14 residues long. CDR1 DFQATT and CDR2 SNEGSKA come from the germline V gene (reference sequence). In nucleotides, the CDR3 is TGCAGTGCTAGGCCTAGCGGGAGTCTCAATGAGCAGTTCTTC. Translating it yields CSARPSGSLNEQFF.

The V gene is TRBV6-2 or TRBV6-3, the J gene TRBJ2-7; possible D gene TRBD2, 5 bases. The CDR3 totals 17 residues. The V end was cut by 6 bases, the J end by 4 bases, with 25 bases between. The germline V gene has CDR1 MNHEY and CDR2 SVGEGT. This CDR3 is CASSLSPWTAGVYEQYF. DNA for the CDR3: TGTGCCAGCAGCCTTTCACCTTGGACTGCAGGAGTTTACGAGCAGTACTTC.

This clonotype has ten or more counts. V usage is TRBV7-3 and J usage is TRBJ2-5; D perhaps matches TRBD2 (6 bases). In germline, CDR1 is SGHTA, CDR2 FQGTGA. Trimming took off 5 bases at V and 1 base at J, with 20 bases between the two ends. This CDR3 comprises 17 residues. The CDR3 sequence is CASSPRGRVSGQETQYF. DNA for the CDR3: TGTGCCAGCAGCCCCCGGGGGAGAGTTTCGGGCCAAGAGACCCAGTACTTC.

In DNA, the CDR3 is TGTGCCAGCAGCTTGGAGTCAGGTTCTAAAGGCTACACCTTC. Its protein product is CASSLESGSKGYTF. The chain couples TRBV5-5 to TRBJ1-2, with D uncertain. The germline gives CDR1 SGHKS, CDR2 YYEKEE (reference sequence). The CDR3 is 14 residues long. V was clipped by 0 bases and J by 8 bases, with 14 bases between them.

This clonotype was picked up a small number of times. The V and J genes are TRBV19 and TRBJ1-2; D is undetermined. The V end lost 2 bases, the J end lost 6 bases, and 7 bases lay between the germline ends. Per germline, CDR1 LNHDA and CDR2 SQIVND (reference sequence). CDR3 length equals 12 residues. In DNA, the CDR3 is TGTGCCAGTAGTATACGTCGGGATGGCTACACCTTC. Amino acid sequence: CASSIRRDGYTF.

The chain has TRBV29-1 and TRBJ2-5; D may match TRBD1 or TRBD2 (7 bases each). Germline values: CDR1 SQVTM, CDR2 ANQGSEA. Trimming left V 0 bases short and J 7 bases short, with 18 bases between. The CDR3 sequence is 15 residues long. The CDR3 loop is CSVEDRGRGGRTQYF. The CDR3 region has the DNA TGCAGCGTTGAAGATCGGGGCAGGGGGGGGCGGACCCAGTACTTC.

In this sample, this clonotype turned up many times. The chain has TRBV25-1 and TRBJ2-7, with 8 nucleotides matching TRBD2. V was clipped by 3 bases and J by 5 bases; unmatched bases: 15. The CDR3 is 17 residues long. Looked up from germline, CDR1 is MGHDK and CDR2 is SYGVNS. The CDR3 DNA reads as TGTGCCAGCAGTGACCGCTCTCGGGGGGGGCGCTTCGACGAGCAGTACTTC. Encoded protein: CASSDRSRGGRFDEQYF.

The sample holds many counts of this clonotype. CDR3 in amino acids: CASSSASQTGSETQYF. CDR3 sequence (DNA): TGTGCCAGCAGCTCTGCATCTCAGACAGGGTCGGAGACCCAGTACTTC. The V and J genes are TRBV5-5 and TRBJ2-5; the match to TRBD1 covers 7 bases. Trimming took 3 bases from V and 5 from J; bases not matched to a gene: 13. The germline V gene encodes CDR1 SGHKS and CDR2 YYEKEE (reference sequence). CDR3 length: 16 residues.

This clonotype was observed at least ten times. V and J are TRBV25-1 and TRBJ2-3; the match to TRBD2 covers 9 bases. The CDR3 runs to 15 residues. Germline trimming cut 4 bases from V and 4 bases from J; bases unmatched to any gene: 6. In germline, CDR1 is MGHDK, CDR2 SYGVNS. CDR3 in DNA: TGTGCCAGCAGTGTGGCGGGAGGGTCGGCAGATACGCAGTATTTT. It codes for CASSVAGGSADTQYF.

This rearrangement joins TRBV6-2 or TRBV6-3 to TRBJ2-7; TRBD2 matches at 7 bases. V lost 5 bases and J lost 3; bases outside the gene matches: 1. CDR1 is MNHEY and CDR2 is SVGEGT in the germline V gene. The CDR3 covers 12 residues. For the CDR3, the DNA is TGTGCCAGCAGTCGGGGGGACTACGAGCAGTACTTC. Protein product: CASSRGDYEQYF.

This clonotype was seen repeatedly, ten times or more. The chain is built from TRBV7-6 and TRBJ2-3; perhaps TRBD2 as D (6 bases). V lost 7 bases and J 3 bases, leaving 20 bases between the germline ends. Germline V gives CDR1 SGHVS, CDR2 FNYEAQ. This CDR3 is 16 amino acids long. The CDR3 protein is CASTFRSGPQTDTQYF. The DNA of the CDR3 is TGTGCCAGCACCTTTAGGAGCGGGCCCCAGACAGATACGCAGTATTTT.

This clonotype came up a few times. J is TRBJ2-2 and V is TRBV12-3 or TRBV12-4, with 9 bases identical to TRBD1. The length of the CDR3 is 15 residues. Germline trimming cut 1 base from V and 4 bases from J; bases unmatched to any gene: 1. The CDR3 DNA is TGTGCCAGCAGTTTAGGGACAGGGGCCACCGGGGAGCTGTTTTTT. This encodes CASSLGTGATGELFF.

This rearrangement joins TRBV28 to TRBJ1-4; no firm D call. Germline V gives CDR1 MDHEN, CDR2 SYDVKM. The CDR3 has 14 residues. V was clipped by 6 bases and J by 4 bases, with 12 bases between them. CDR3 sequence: CASRESDLNEKLFF. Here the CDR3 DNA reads TGTGCCAGCAGAGAATCGGACCTTAATGAAAAACTGTTTTTT.

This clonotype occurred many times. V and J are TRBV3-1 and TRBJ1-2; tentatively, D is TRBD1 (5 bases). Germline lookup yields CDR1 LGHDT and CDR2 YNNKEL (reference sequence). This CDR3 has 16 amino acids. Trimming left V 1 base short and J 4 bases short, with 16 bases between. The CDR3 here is CASSQGRGDLGYGYTF. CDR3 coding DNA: TGTGCCAGCAGCCAAGGGAGAGGGGACCTAGGCTATGGCTACACCTTC.

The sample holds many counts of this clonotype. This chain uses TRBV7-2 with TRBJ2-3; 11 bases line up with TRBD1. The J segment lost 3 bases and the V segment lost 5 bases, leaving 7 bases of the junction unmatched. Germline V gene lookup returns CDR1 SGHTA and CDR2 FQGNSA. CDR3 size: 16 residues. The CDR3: CASSRRDRGGTDTQYF. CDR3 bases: TGTGCCAGCAGCCGCCGGGACAGGGGGGGGACAGATACGCAGTATTTT.